The clone carrying this T cell receptor (beta chain) was seen just once. The sample belongs to a study of OX40 agonist ivuxolimab in advanced cancers. The protocol was immunoSEQ multiplex PCR, while the TCRdb copy is restricted to in-frame clones and leaves out a portion. The table records under 70,000 clones, approximately 90% of them present only once. This TCR was recovered from an adult with an advanced solid tumor such as melanoma, head and neck, liver or kidney cancer. The sample here was CD4+ or CD8+ T cells sorted from blood, taken in a trial of the OX40 agonist ivuxolimab.

The CDR3 region is CASSFGSGLGTEAFF. CDR3 DNA: TGCGCCAGCAGCTTTGGGTCAGGCCTTGGGACTGAAGCTTTCTTT. V usage is TRBV5-1 and J usage is TRBJ1-1, with D hard to call. Trimming stripped 2 bases from V and 5 bases from J, with 16 bases between. The length of the CDR3 is 15 residues. The germline CDR1 and CDR2 sequences are SGHRS and YFSETQ.